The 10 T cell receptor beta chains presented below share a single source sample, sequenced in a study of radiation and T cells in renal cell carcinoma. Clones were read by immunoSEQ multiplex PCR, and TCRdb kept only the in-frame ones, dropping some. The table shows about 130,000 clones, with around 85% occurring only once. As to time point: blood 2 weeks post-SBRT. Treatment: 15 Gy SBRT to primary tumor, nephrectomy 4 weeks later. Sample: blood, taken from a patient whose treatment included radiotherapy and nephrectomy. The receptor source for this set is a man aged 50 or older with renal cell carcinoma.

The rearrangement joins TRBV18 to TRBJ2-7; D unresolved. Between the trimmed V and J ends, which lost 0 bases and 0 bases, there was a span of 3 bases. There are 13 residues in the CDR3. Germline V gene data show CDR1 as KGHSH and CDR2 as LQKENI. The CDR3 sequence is CASSPPGSYEQYF. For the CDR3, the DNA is TGTGCCAGCTCACCACCCGGCTCCTACGAGCAGTACTTC.

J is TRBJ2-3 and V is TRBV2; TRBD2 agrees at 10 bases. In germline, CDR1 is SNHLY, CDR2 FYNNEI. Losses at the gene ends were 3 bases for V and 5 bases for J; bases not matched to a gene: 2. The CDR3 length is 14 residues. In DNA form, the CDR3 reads TGTGCCAGCAGTGATAGCGGGAGGTTAGATACGCAGTATTTT. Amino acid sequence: CASSDSGRLDTQYF. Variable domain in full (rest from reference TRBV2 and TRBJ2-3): EPEVTQTPSHQVTQMGQEVILRCVPISNHLYFYWYRQILGQKVEFLVSFYNNEISEKSEIFDDQFSVERPDGSNFTLKIRSTKLEDSAMYFCASSDSGRLDTQYFGPGTRLTVL.

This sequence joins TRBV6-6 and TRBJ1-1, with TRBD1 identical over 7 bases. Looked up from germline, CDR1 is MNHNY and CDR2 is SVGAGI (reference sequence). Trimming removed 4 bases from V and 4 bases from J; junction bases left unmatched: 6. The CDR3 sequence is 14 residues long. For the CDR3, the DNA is TGTGCCAGCAGTTTACCCCACAGGGGCACTGAAGCTTTCTTT. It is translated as CASSLPHRGTEAFF.

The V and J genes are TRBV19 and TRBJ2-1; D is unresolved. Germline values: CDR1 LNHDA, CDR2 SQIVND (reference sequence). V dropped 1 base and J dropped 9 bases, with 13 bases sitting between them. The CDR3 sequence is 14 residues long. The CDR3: CASSIGGPNGEQFF. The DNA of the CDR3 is TGTGCCAGTAGTATAGGTGGGCCTAATGGTGAGCAGTTCTTC. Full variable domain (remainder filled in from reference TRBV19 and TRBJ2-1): DGGITQSPKYLFRKEGQNVTLSCEQNLNHDAMYWYRQDPGQGLRLIYYSQIVNDFQKGDIAEGYSVSREKKESFPLTVTSAQKNPTAFYLCASSIGGPNGEQFFGPGTRLTVL.

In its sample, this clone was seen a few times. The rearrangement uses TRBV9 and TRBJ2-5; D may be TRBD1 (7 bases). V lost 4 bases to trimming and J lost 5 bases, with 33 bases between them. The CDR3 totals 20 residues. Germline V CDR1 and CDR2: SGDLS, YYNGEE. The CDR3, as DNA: TGTGCCAGCAGCCCCTGGACGGTCACCGGGACAGATCCCCGGGGGGAGACCCAGTACTTC. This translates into CASSPWTVTGTDPRGETQYF.

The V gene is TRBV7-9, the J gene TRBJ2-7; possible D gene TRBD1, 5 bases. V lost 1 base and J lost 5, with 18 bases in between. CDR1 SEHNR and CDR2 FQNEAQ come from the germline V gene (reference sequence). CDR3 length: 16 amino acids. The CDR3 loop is CASSLDQPGIGNEQYF. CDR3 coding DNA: TGTGCCAGCAGCTTAGACCAACCAGGGATCGGCAACGAGCAGTACTTC.

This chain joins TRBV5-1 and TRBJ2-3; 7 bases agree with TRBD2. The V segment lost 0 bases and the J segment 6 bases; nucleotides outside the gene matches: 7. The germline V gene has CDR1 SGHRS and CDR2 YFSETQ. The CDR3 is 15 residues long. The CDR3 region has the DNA TGCGCCAGCAGCTTGGCGTCGGGGGGTGTTGATACGCAGTATTTT. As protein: CASSLASGGVDTQYF.

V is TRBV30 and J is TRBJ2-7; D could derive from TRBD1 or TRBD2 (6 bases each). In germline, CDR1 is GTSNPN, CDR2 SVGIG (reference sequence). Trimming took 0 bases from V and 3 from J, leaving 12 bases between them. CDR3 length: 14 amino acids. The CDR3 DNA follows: TGTGCCTGGAGTGTAGGGGGAGGAAGCTACGAGCAGTACTTC. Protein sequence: CAWSVGGGSYEQYF.

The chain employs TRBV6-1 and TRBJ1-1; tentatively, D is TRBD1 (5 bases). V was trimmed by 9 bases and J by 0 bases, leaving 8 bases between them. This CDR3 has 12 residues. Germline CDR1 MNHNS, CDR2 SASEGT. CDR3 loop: CASKGVNTEAFF. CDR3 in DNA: TGTGCCAGTAAAGGGGTGAACACTGAAGCTTTCTTT.

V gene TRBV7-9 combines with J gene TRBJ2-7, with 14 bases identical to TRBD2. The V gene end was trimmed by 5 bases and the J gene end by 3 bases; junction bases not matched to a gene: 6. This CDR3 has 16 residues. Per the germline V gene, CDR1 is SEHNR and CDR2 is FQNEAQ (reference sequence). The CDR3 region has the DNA TGTGCCAGCAGCGGACTAGCGGGGGGAACCCTCTACGAGCAGTACTTC. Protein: CASSGLAGGTLYEQYF.